The next 30 T cell receptor beta chains were all read from a single sample in a study of vaccination and CD4 T cells after COVID-19. Treatment: roughly ten-day PBMC culture with coronavirus spike peptide pools or control peptides (ViraFEST assay). The assay that was used to sequence DNA from cultured CD4+ T cells was the Oncomine TCR Beta short-read assay. TCRdb independently ran MiXCR on the PCR reads; one entry per CDR3 protein. The sample lists about 23,000 distinct CDR3 sequences, around 64% occurring once. Antigens for these TCRs are unknown. The material sequenced was CD4+ T cells from blood, cultured in vitro, taken after SARS-CoV-2 vaccination. The origin of the receptors is a human donor who received a COVID-19 vaccine.

This clonotype was detected only a few times. The chain combines TRBV6-5 with TRBJ1-5; perhaps TRBD1 as D (5 bases). CDR1 and CDR2 (germline): MNHEY, SVGAGI. The CDR3 contains 13 residues. Deletions cut 4 bases from V and 4 bases from J, with 8 bases between. The CDR3 nucleotides read TGTGCCAGCAGTTGGGGACGGAATCAGCCCCAGCATTTT. Protein: CASSWGRNQPQHF.

The chain couples TRBV12-3 or TRBV12-4 to TRBJ1-2; D remains unclear. The CDR3 contains 13 residues. The V and J ends lost 5 bases and 0 bases respectively, with 7 bases between them. CDR3 DNA: TGTGCCAGCAGTCGTGTAACTAACTATGGCTACACCTTC. It yields the protein CASSRVTNYGYTF.

In its sample, this clonotype was seen a few times. The chain employs TRBV5-1 and TRBJ2-7; TRBD2 is a possible D gene (6 bases). The germline gives CDR1 SGHRS, CDR2 YFSETQ. V lost 0 bases and J lost 5, with 18 bases in between. This CDR3 spans 16 amino acids. The CDR3 DNA sequence: TGCGCCAGCAGCTTGGTGGGGAGGACGGGGCTGAACGAGCAGTACTTC. This gives the protein CASSLVGRTGLNEQYF.

This clonotype was seen a few times. The V gene is TRBV6-5, the J gene TRBJ1-2; D remains unclear. CDR1 and CDR2 from the germline V gene are MNHEY and SVGAGI. Trimming cost V 2 bases and J 8 bases, with 15 bases left between them. CDR3 size: 14 residues. The CDR3 spells CASSYPLRDRGYTF. The CDR3 DNA reads TGTGCCAGCAGTTACCCCCTCCGGGATAGAGGCTACACCTTC.

In DNA form, the CDR3 reads TGTGCCTGGAGTGCTCGGAAAGGGAGGGACACCCAGTACTTC. It translates to CAWSARKGRDTQYF. The rearrangement links TRBV30 to TRBJ2-5; 7 bases match TRBD2. The CDR3 is made up of 14 amino acids. J gave up 8 bases and V 1 base, and 10 bases lay outside the gene matches. From germline, CDR1 is GTSNPN and CDR2 SVGIG (reference sequence).

This clonotype was observed a few times. The chain recombines TRBV6-5 with TRBJ1-5; D perhaps matches TRBD1 (5 bases). This CDR3 spans 16 amino acids. Germline V lookup: CDR1 MNHEY, CDR2 SVGAGI. V was trimmed by 0 bases and J by 2 bases, leaving 11 bases between them. This CDR3 is CASSYSEWGGNQPQHF. The CDR3 coding sequence is TGTGCCAGCAGTTACTCAGAGTGGGGGGGCAATCAGCCCCAGCATTTT.

The chain recombines TRBV19 with TRBJ1-1; 9 bases are a match to TRBD1. In germline, CDR1 is LNHDA, CDR2 SQIVND (reference sequence). Trimming at V came to 5 bases and at J to 5 bases, leaving 6 bases not matched to a gene. This CDR3 comprises 14 residues. CDR3 sequence (DNA): TGTGCCAGTAGTGAAGGACAGGGGCGGACTGAAGCTTTCTTT. Residues: CASSEGQGRTEAFF.

This rearrangement joins TRBV20-1 to TRBJ1-5, with D tentatively TRBD1 (6 bases). This CDR3 comprises 14 residues. V lost 5 bases and J lost 2, with 13 bases in between. CDR1 and CDR2 (germline): DFQATT, SNEGSKA (reference sequence). The DNA for the CDR3 is TGCAGTGCTCCCGGGGGCGGCCGCAATCAGCCCCAGCATTTT. Its protein product is CSAPGGGRNQPQHF.

This chain uses TRBV19 with TRBJ1-5, with D perhaps TRBD1 (6 bases). V gave up 2 bases and J gave up 0 bases, with 8 bases separating them. Germline V gives CDR1 LNHDA, CDR2 SQIVND (reference sequence). The CDR3 is made up of 15 amino acids. CDR3 bases: TGTGCCAGTAGTATAAGGGGGAATAGCAATCAGCCCCAGCATTTT. Encoded protein: CASSIRGNSNQPQHF.

The table lists this clonotype with a count of one. The V and J genes are TRBV24-1 and TRBJ2-3; D gene ambiguous. The CDR3 spans 15 residues. The V end lost 3 bases, the J end lost 4 bases, and 13 bases lay between the germline ends. Germline assignment: CDR1 KGHDR and CDR2 SFDVKD. The CDR3, as DNA: TGTGCCACCAGTGATCCGGGCCGCAAGGCAGATACGCAGTATTTT. Its protein product is CATSDPGRKADTQYF.

This clonotype was seen only a few times. The genes are TRBV12-3 or TRBV12-4 and TRBJ1-1; the D gene is possibly TRBD1 (6 bases). CDR3 size: 12 residues. V dropped 1 base and J dropped 11 bases, with 11 bases sitting between them. The CDR3 is CASSLGQGRAFF. The CDR3 DNA reads as TGTGCCAGCAGTTTAGGGCAGGGGAGGGCTTTCTTT.

This chain links TRBV6-2 or TRBV6-3 with TRBJ2-3; 11 bases align to TRBD2. The CDR3 is 15 residues long. With 6 bases clipped from V and 2 bases from J, the junction kept 4 bases outside the gene matches. CDR1 MNHEY and CDR2 SVGEGT come from the germline V gene. DNA for the CDR3: TGTGCCAGCAGCGCTAGCGGGGGGTTCACAGATACGCAGTATTTT. It specifies CASSASGGFTDTQYF.

J is TRBJ1-5 and V is TRBV2; a possible D gene is TRBD1 (6 bases). V lost 6 bases and J 4 bases, leaving 16 bases between the germline ends. The CDR3 spans 15 residues. Germline CDR1 and CDR2: SNHLY and FYNNEI. CDR3 residues: CASRGITGKNQPQHF. CDR3 nucleotide sequence: TGTGCCAGCAGGGGAATTACAGGGAAAAATCAGCCCCAGCATTTT.

The chain uses TRBV20-1 and TRBJ1-1; no clear D gene. CDR1 and CDR2 (germline): DFQATT, SNEGSKA (reference sequence). The CDR3 length is 11 residues. V was pared by 3 bases and J by 1 base, with 3 bases between. CDR3 bases: TGCAGTGCTAGTGAGAACACTGAAGCTTTCTTT. Protein sequence: CSASENTEAFF.

The chain has TRBV6-1 and TRBJ1-1; no clear D gene. This CDR3 has 14 amino acids. Germline V gene lookup returns CDR1 MNHNS and CDR2 SASEGT. V was shortened by 6 bases and J by 3 bases, with 14 bases between the two germline ends. The CDR3 protein is CASREDPSDTEAFF. CDR3 coding DNA: TGTGCCAGCAGGGAGGACCCATCAGACACTGAAGCTTTCTTT.

The DNA of the CDR3 is TGTGCCAGCAGCTTTACATGGAGGGAGACCCAGTACTTC. Amino acid sequence: CASSFTWRETQYF. V and J are TRBV11-2 and TRBJ2-5; perhaps TRBD2 as D (5 bases). Per the germline V gene, CDR1 is SGHAT and CDR2 is FQNNGV. This CDR3 region has 13 residues. Trimming shortened V by 3 bases and J by 5 bases, and 10 bases separated the two germline ends.

The chain has TRBV2 and TRBJ1-2; no clear D. CDR3 size: 13 residues. Per the germline V gene, CDR1 is SNHLY and CDR2 is FYNNEI. The V end was cut by 6 bases, the J end by 2 bases, with 10 bases between. In nucleotides, the CDR3 is TGTGCCAGCAGGGGGAGAGAGAACTATGGCTACACCTTC. Its translation is CASRGRENYGYTF.

The chain is built from TRBV20-1 and TRBJ2-4, with 7 bases matching TRBD1. V dropped 1 base and J dropped 0; count of bases not matched to a gene: 6. CDR3 length equals 16 residues. CDR1 is DFQATT and CDR2 is SNEGSKA in the germline V gene (reference sequence). The CDR3 spells CSARGGQTLAKNIQYF. The CDR3 bases are TGCAGTGCTAGAGGGGGACAGACACTAGCCAAAAACATTCAGTACTTC.

This rearrangement joins TRBV6-5 to TRBJ2-1; D unresolved. Germline lookup yields CDR1 MNHEY and CDR2 SVGAGI. This CDR3 comprises 15 residues. V gave up 0 bases and J gave up 8 bases, with 14 bases separating them. The CDR3 protein is CASSYSELVRDEQFF. The CDR3 DNA reads as TGTGCCAGCAGTTACTCGGAGCTAGTTCGTGATGAGCAGTTCTTC.

There are a few counts of this clonotype. The chain carries TRBV7-9 and TRBJ1-2, with D hard to call. V shed 5 bases and J shed 4 bases, with 14 bases lying between them. The germline gives CDR1 SEHNR, CDR2 FQNEAQ (reference sequence). CDR3 length: 14 amino acids. The DNA for the CDR3 is TGTGCCAGCAGCCAACCGACATCAGTCTATGGCTACACCTTC. Protein: CASSQPTSVYGYTF. Together with reference TRBV7-9 and TRBJ1-2, the CDR3 gives the full variable domain: DTGVSQNPRHKITKRGQNVTFRCDPISEHNRLYWYRQTLGQGPEFLTYFQNEAQLEKSRLLSDRFSAERPKGSFSTLEIQRTEQGDSAMYLCASSQPTSVYGYTFGSGTRLTVV.

The chain couples TRBV7-6 to TRBJ2-5, with D hard to call. The CDR3 length is 12 residues. The germline V and J ends were trimmed by 1 base and 5 bases, with 5 bases remaining between them. Germline V CDR1 and CDR2: SGHVS, FNYEAQ. CDR3 residues: CASSLVSETQYF. The CDR3 DNA reads as TGTGCCAGCAGCTTAGTATCGGAGACCCAGTACTTC.

The V gene is TRBV30, the J gene TRBJ1-6; a possible D gene is TRBD1 (5 bases). Germline V CDR1 and CDR2: GTSNPN, SVGIG (reference sequence). The CDR3 sequence is 15 residues long. The ends were cut back, 4 bases at V and 5 bases at J, with 15 bases in the middle. The CDR3 protein is CAWTGAGINNSPLHF. For the CDR3, the DNA is TGTGCCTGGACCGGGGCGGGGATAAATAATTCACCCCTCCACTTT.

The chain employs TRBV24-1 and TRBJ2-3; perhaps D is TRBD1 or TRBD2 (5 bases each). V gave up 0 bases and J gave up 2 bases, with 11 bases separating them. Germline V gene data show CDR1 as KGHDR and CDR2 as SFDVKD. The CDR3 loop spans 16 amino acids. CDR3 loop: CATSDLGGANTDTQYF. The CDR3 DNA reads as TGTGCCACCAGTGATTTGGGGGGAGCTAACACAGATACGCAGTATTTT.

The sample holds a few counts of this clonotype. This chain joins TRBV19 and TRBJ1-2; 7 nucleotides match TRBD1. V was clipped by 9 bases and J by 4 bases; unmatched bases: 8. The CDR3 covers 13 residues. Germline lookup yields CDR1 LNHDA and CDR2 SQIVND (reference sequence). In DNA form, the CDR3 reads TGTGCCAGCGGAGACAGGGCCCCCTATGGCTACACCTTC. Its translation: CASGDRAPYGYTF. Based on the CDR3 plus reference TRBV19 and TRBJ1-2, the full variable domain is DGGITQSPKYLFRKEGQNVTLSCEQNLNHDAMYWYRQDPGQGLRLIYYSQIVNDFQKGDIAEGYSVSREKKESFPLTVTSAQKNPTAFYLCASGDRAPYGYTFGSGTRLTVV.

The chain recombines TRBV7-2 with TRBJ2-5, with TRBD2 identical over 10 bases. J was trimmed by 5 bases and V by 0 bases; bases with no gene match: 3. Germline V gene lookup returns CDR1 SGHTA and CDR2 FQGNSA. This CDR3 contains 15 residues. In DNA, the CDR3 is TGTGCCAGCAGCTTAGCGGGTAGCGGGGGGGAGACCCAGTACTTC. Encoded protein: CASSLAGSGGETQYF.

The chain links TRBV10-3 to TRBJ2-2; 7 nucleotides align to TRBD1. This CDR3 is 14 amino acids long. V lost 10 bases, J lost 4 bases, and 9 bases stayed unmatched. Germline V gene lookup returns CDR1 ENHRY and CDR2 SYGVKD. The CDR3 coding sequence is TGTGCCACGGCCTGGGACAGAAGCACCGGGGAGCTGTTTTTT. Amino acids: CATAWDRSTGELFF.

This sequence joins TRBV6-1 and TRBJ2-2; D is ambiguous. CDR1 is MNHNS, CDR2 SASEGT, per germline. V was clipped by 7 bases and J by 5 bases, with 23 bases between them. This CDR3 contains 17 residues. The CDR3 bases are TGTGCCAGCACCTTACGGGCTGACAATCTAGGAACCGGGGAGCTGTTTTTT. This sequence encodes CASTLRADNLGTGELFF.

The chain couples TRBV20-1 to TRBJ2-5; D uncertain. This CDR3 spans 13 amino acids. Germline CDR1 is DFQATT and CDR2 is SNEGSKA (reference sequence). Trimming removed 3 bases at V and 1 base at J, with 9 bases between. CDR3 in DNA: TGCAGTGCTAGTCTCCAGATCCAAGAGACCCAGTACTTC. It codes for CSASLQIQETQYF.

V gene TRBV19 combines with J gene TRBJ1-4; D is possibly TRBD1 (6 bases). Per the germline V gene, CDR1 is LNHDA and CDR2 is SQIVND (reference sequence). CDR3 length: 14 amino acids. Trimming removed 6 bases at V and 8 bases at J, with 16 bases between. CDR3 residues: CASRTGGGGEKLFF. CDR3 in DNA: TGTGCCAGTAGGACAGGCGGAGGAGGAGAAAAACTGTTTTTT.

The chain joins TRBV5-1 to TRBJ2-5, with D maybe TRBD1 (6 bases). Trimming cost V 1 base and J 0 bases, with 10 bases left between them. Germline V gene lookup returns CDR1 SGHRS and CDR2 YFSETQ. The CDR3 is 15 residues long. This chain's CDR3 is CASSLPTGDQETQYF. The CDR3 nucleotides are TGCGCCAGCAGCTTGCCGACAGGAGACCAAGAGACCCAGTACTTC.